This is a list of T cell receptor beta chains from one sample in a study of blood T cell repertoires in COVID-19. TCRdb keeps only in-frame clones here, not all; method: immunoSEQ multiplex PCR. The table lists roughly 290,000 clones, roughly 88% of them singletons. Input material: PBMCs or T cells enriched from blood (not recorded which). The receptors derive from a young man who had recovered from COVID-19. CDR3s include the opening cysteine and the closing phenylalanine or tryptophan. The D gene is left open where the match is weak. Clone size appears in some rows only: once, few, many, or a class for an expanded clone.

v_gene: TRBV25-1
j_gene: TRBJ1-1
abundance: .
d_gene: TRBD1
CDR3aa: CASSLQGAGTEAFF
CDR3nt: TGTGCCAGCTCTCTGCAGGGGGCCGGCACTGAAGCTTTCTTT

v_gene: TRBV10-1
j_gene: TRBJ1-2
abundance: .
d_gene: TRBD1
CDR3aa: CASSGGTGGRDGYTF
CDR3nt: TGCGCCAGCAGTGGTGGGACAGGGGGCCGAGACGGCTACACCTTC

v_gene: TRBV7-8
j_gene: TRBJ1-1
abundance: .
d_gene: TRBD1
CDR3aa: CASSPTGEGNTEAFF
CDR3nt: TGTGCCAGCAGCCCGACAGGGGAGGGGAACACTGAAGCTTTCTTT

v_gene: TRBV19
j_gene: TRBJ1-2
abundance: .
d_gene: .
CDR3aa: CASSHSRGYGTF
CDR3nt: TGTGCCAGTAGCCACTCGCGAGGGTATGGCACCTTC

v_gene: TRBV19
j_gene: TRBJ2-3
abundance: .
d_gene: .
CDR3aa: CASGDKYTDTQYF
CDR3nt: TGTGCCAGTGGGGACAAATACACAGATACGCAGTATTTT

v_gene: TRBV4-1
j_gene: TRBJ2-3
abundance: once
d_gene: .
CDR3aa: CASSHARGGRTDTQYF
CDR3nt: TGCGCCAGCAGCCACGCCAGGGGCGGCCGCACAGATACGCAGTATTTT

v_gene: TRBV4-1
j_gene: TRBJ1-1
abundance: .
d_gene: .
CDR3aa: CASSQEEEAFF
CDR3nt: TGCGCCAGCAGCCAAGAAGAGGAAGCTTTCTTT

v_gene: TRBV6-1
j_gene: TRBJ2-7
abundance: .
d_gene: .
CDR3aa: CASSEPVTRKNKYEQYF
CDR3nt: TGTGCCAGCAGTGAACCGGTGACGAGGAAAAATAAATACGAGCAGTACTTC

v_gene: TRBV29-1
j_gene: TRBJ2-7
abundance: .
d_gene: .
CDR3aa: CSVEEVGGYEQYF
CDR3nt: TGCAGCGTTGAAGAGGTGGGGGGTTACGAGCAGTACTTC

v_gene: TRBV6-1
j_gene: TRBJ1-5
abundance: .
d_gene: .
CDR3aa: CASSEVLREQPQHF
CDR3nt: TGTGCCAGCAGTGAAGTATTACGGGAACAGCCCCAGCATTTT

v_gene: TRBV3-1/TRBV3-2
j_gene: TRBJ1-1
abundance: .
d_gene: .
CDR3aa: CASSPGRGGLTEAFF
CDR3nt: TGTGCCAGCAGCCCAGGCCGAGGAGGTCTTACTGAAGCTTTCTTT

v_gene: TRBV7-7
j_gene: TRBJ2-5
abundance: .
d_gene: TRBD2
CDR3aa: CASSAGLAGAQETQYF
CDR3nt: TGTGCTAGCAGCGCGGGACTAGCGGGGGCCCAAGAGACCCAGTACTTC

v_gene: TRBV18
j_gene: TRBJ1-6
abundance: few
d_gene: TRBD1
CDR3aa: CASSQGTVLHF
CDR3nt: TGTGCCAGCTCACAGGGGACAGTCCTCCACTTT

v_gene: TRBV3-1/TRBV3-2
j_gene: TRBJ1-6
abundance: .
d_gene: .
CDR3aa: CASSQEWGGNSPLHF
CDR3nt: TGTGCCAGCAGCCAAGAATGGGGAGGCAATTCACCCCTCCACTTT

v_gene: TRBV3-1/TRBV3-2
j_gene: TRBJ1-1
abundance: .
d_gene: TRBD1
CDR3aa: CASRYGTGSNTEAFF
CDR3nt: TGTGCCAGCAGGTACGGGACAGGGTCGAACACTGAAGCTTTCTTT

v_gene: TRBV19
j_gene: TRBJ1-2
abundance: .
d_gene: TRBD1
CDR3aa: CASSPTGGYGYTF
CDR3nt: TGTGCCAGTAGTCCGACAGGGGGCTATGGCTACACCTTC

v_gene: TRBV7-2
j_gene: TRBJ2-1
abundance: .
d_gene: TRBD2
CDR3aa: CASSWGTSGGGAQFF
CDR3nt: TGTGCCAGCAGCTGGGGGACTAGCGGGGGTGGGGCGCAGTTCTTC

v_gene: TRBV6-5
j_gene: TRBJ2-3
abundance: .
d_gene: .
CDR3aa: CASTDSGTDTQYF
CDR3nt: TGTGCCAGCACCGACTCGGGCACAGATACGCAGTATTTT

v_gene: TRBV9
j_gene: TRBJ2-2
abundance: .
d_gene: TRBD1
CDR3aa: CASNTPGTGSGELFF
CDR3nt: TGTGCCAGCAACACTCCCGGGACAGGGTCCGGGGAGCTGTTTTTT

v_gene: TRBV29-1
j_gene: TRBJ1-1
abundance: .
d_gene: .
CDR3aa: CSVPITGEGWWIMGNTEAFF
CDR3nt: TGCAGCGTCCCCATCACCGGAGAGGGTTGGTGGATTATGGGGAACACTGAAGCTTTCTTT

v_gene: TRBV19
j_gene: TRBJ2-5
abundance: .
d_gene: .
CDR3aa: CASRRRGSQETQYF
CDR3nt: TGTGCCAGTCGACGCAGGGGTTCACAAGAGACCCAGTACTTC

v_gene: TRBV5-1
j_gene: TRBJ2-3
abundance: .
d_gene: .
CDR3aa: CASSFPGTDTQYF
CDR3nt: TGCGCCAGCAGCTTCCCGGGGACAGATACGCAGTATTTT

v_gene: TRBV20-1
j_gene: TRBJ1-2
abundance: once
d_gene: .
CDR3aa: CSATQAYGYTF
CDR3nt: TGCAGTGCTACCCAGGCCTATGGCTACACCTTC

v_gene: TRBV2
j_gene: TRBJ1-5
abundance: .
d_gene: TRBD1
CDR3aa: CASSREQGLANQPQHF
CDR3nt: TGTGCCAGCAGTAGAGAACAGGGGTTGGCCAATCAGCCCCAGCATTTT

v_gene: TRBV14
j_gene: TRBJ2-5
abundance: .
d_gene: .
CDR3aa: CASSQGWGLGETQYF
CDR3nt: TGTGCCAGCAGCCAAGGGTGGGGACTTGGTGAGACCCAGTACTTC

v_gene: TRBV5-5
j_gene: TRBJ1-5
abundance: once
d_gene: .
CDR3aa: CASSLRPQGGSNQPQHF
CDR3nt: TGTGCCAGCAGCTTGCGACCCCAGGGAGGGAGCAATCAGCCCCAGCATTTT

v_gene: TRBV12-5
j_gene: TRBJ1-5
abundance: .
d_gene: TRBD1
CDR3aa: CASSQGAGNQPQHF
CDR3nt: TGTGCTAGTTCCCAGGGGGCCGGCAATCAGCCCCAGCATTTT

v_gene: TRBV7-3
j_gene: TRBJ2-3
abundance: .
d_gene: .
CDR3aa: CASSLTGSDTQYF
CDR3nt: TGTGCCAGCAGCCTTACAGGATCGGATACGCAGTATTTT

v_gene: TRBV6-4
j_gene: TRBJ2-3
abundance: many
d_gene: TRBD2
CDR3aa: CASSLGVAGGSDTQYF
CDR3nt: TGTGCCAGCAGCCTCGGGGTAGCGGGGGGCTCAGATACGCAGTATTTT

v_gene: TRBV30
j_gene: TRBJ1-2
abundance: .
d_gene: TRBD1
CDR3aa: CAWSVNGQGSYTF
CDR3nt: TGTGCCTGGAGTGTTAACGGACAGGGGAGCTACACCTTC

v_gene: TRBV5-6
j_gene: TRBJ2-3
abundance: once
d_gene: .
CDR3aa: CASSLRGTTDTQYF
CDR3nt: TGTGCCAGCAGCTTACGCGGGACTACAGATACGCAGTATTTT

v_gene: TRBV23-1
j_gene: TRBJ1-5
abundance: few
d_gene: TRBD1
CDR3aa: CASSRTGRDQPQHF
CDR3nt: TGCGCCAGCAGCCGGACAGGGAGAGACCAGCCCCAGCATTTT

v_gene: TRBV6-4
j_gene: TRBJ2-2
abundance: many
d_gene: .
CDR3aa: CASSRDTTGELFF
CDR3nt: TGTGCCAGCAGTCGGGACACCACCGGGGAGCTGTTTTTT

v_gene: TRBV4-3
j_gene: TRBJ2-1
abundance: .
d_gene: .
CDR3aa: CASSQDGFRGSSYNEQFF
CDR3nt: TGCGCCAGCAGCCAAGACGGGTTCCGGGGGAGCTCCTACAATGAGCAGTTCTTC

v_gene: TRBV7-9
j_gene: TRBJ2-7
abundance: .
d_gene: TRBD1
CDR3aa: CASSSGQGAGEQYF
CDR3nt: TGTGCCAGCAGCTCGGGACAGGGGGCGGGCGAGCAGTACTTC

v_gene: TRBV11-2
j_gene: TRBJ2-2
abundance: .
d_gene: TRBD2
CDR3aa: CASAPASGATGELFF
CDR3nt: TGTGCCAGCGCTCCTGCTAGCGGGGCCACCGGGGAGCTGTTTTTT

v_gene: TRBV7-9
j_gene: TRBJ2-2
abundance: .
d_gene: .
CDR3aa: CASSPSMQGVGELFF
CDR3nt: TGTGCCAGCAGCCCATCAATGCAGGGCGTCGGGGAGCTGTTTTTT

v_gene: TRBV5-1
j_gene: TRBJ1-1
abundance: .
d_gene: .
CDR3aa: CASSSGNTEAFF
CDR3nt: TGCGCCAGCAGCTCCGGGAACACTGAAGCTTTCTTT

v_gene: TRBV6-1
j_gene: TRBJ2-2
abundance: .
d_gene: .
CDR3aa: CASREGQNTGELFF
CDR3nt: TGTGCCAGCAGGGAAGGGCAAAACACCGGGGAGCTGTTTTTT

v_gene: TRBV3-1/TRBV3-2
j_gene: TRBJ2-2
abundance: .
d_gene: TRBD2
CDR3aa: CASSPGGAIAGELFF
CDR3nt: TGTGCCAGCAGCCCGGGGGGGGCGATTGCCGGGGAGCTGTTTTTT

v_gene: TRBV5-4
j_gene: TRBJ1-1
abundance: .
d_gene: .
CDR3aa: CASSSGGGLGTEAFF
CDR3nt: TGTGCCAGCAGCTCCGGCGGGGGGCTGGGCACTGAAGCTTTCTTT

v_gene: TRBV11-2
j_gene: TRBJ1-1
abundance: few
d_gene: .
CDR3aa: CASSLELRFEAFF
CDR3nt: TGTGCCAGCAGCTTAGAACTACGATTTGAAGCTTTCTTT

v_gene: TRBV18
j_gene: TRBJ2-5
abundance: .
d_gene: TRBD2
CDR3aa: CASSRGGTSGGEETQYF
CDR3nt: TGTGCCAGCTCACGGGGCGGGACTAGCGGTGGAGAAGAGACCCAGTACTTC

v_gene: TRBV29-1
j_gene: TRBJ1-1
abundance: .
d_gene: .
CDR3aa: CSGRVQGHEAFF
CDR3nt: TGCAGCGGGAGAGTTCAGGGACATGAAGCTTTCTTT

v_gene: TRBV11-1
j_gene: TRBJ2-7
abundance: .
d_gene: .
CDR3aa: CASSSNAGLNEQYF
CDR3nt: TGTGCCAGCAGCTCAAACGCAGGGTTGAACGAGCAGTACTTC

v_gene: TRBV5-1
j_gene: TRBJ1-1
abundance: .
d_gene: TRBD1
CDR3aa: CASSLKSPGGTEAFF
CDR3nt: TGCGCCAGCAGCTTGAAATCCCCAGGGGGCACTGAAGCTTTCTTT

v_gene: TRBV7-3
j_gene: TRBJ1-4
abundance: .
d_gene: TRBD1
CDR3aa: CASDRGQGNEKLFF
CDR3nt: TGTGCCAGTGACAGGGGGCAGGGAAATGAAAAACTGTTTTTT

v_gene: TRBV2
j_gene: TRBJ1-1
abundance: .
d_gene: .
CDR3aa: CASSGGHVTTEAFF
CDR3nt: TGTGCCAGCAGTGGAGGTCACGTGACTACTGAAGCTTTCTTT

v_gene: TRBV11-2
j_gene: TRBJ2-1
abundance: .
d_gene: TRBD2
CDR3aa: CASSPPGGGLNEQFF
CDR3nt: TGTGCCAGCAGCCCCCCGGGGGGGGGCCTCAATGAGCAGTTCTTC

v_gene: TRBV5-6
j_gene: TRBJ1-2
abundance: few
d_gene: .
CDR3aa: CASSLGRGDGYTF
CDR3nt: TGTGCCAGCAGCTTGGGGCGGGGTGATGGCTACACCTTC

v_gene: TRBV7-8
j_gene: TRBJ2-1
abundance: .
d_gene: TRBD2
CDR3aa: CASSLGGALAGTSYNEQFF
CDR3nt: TGTGCCAGCAGCTTAGGAGGGGCCCTAGCGGGGACCTCCTACAATGAGCAGTTCTTC

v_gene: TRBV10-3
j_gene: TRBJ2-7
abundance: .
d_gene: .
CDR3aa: CAISETGTYEQYF
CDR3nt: TGTGCCATCAGTGAGACAGGGACCTACGAGCAGTACTTC

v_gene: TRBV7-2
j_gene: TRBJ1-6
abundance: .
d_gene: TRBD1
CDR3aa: CASTGQGSPLHF
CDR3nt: TGTGCCAGCACCGGACAGGGCTCACCCCTCCACTTT